The entry that follows covers one T cell receptor (beta chain) sequence. Its cognate antigen is unknown. These data originate in a study of a mutant IDH1 vaccine in newly diagnosed glioma. Whole-study context: Either 4-6 weeks after radiotherapy alone or alongside temozolomide, vaccination was begun. Earlier therapy was either radiotherapy, temozolomide, or both, and most got both.

Study results and caveats: Apparently unrelated to pseudoprogression were changes in the top peripheral T cell clonotypes.

Time point indicated: week 35, safety follow-up. A 20-mer mutant IDH1 peptide at 300 ug was injected subcutaneously with topical imiquimod. Each donor presented with a new WHO grade 3 or 4 astrocytoma that tested IDH1-mutant and showed ATRX loss. Method: immunoSEQ multiplex PCR; TCRdb's copy keeps in-frame clones and lacks some. The sample holds roughly 60,000 clones; roughly 79% are singletons and the top ten take 5.4%. The CDR3 extends over 17 amino acids. Germline CDR1 and CDR2: SGHRS and YFSETQ. Trimming cost V 0 bases and J 1 base; bases outside gene matches: 2. The TCR was taken from a man aged 40-50 years with glioma. V and J are TRBV5-1 and TRBJ2-5; TRBD2 matches 14 bases. Source: PBMCs, taken from a glioma patient whose treatment included an IDH1 peptide vaccine. CDR3 DNA sequence: TGCGCCAGCAGCTTGGGACTAGCGGGAGGGGTCCAAGAGACCCAGTACTTC. It encodes CASSLGLAGGVQETQYF. The variable domain in full, completed from reference TRBV5-1 and TRBJ2-5, reads KAGVTQTPRYLIKTRGQQVTLSCSPISGHRSVSWYQQTPGQGLQFLFEYFSETQRNKGNFPGRFSGRQFSNSRSEMNVSTLELGDSALYLCASSLGLAGGVQETQYFGPGTRLLVL.